Following are 23 T cell receptor beta chains from one sample sequenced in a study of T cell repertoires in cytomegalovirus infection. Via MiXCR, TCRdb re-called the reads, giving one row per CDR3 protein. In the table there are under 200,000 distinct CDR3 sequences, nearly 9.5% of which are singletons. The sequenced sample was PBMCs. These receptors were collected from a human donor in good health (CMV status not recorded). Some clones in this sample may be carry-over from other donors' samples.

A few counts support this clonotype. The V and J genes are TRBV7-2 and TRBJ2-6, with D possibly being TRBD1 (5 bases). Germline lookup yields CDR1 SGHTA and CDR2 FQGNSA. V was shortened by 5 bases and J by 2 bases, with 13 bases between the two germline ends. The CDR3 contains 16 residues. The CDR3 DNA reads as TGTGCCAGCAGCGTGGCAGGGATTGCTGGGGCCAACGTCCTGACTTTC. Translation: CASSVAGIAGANVLTF.

This chain connects TRBV15 to TRBJ1-1, with unresolved D. V was trimmed by 0 bases and J by 0 bases, leaving 8 bases between them. The V gene's germline CDR1 is LNHNV and CDR2 YYDKDF (reference sequence). This CDR3 has 15 residues. CDR3: CATSRDKGLNTEAFF. The CDR3 coding sequence is TGTGCCACCAGCAGAGACAAGGGCCTGAACACTGAAGCTTTCTTT.

This clonotype has more than one count but fewer than ten. This may come from a read error, since a much larger clone is one base off. The chain is built from TRBV7-8 and TRBJ2-5, with D hard to call. V was clipped by 0 bases and J by 5 bases, with 4 bases between them. The CDR3 length is 12 residues. Germline V gene data show CDR1 as SGHVS and CDR2 as FQNEAQ. DNA of the CDR3: TGTGCCAGCAGCTTAGCGTCGGAGACCCAGTACTTC. Amino acids: CASSLASETQYF.

The chain combines TRBV6-4 with TRBJ2-2; 7 nucleotides agree with TRBD2. Germline assignment: CDR1 MRHNA and CDR2 SNTAGT. This CDR3 has 14 amino acids. V lost 7 bases, J lost 5 bases, and 7 bases stayed unmatched. Here the CDR3 DNA reads TGTGCCAGCAAGACTAGCACGATAACCGGGGAGCTGTTTTTT. This sequence encodes CASKTSTITGELFF.

The rearrangement links TRBV20-1 to TRBJ1-2; D may be TRBD1 (5 bases). V lost 2 bases and J 5 bases, leaving 12 bases between the germline ends. Germline CDR1 is DFQATT and CDR2 is SNEGSKA (reference sequence). The CDR3 runs 13 residues. Here the CDR3 reads CSARISGSYGYTF. The CDR3 DNA is TGCAGTGCTAGAATATCAGGGTCATATGGCTACACCTTC.

Ten or more counts support this clonotype. V and J are TRBV11-1 and TRBJ2-1; 10 bases are shared with TRBD1. Germline loops: CDR1 SGHAT, CDR2 FQDESV (reference sequence). This CDR3 has 16 residues. The V gene end was trimmed by 2 bases and the J gene end by 4 bases; junction bases not matched to a gene: 5. CDR3 coding DNA: TGTGCCAGCAGCTTAAAAAGGGGACAGGGGTACAATGAGCAGTTCTTC. Its protein is CASSLKRGQGYNEQFF.

This clonotype was recorded at least ten times. The junction departs from germline at one end; a sequencing error may be responsible. The J gene is TRBJ1-2, the V gene TRBV29-1, with D possibly TRBD1 on 5 matching bases. There are 14 residues in the CDR3. CDR1 SQVTM and CDR2 ANQGSEA come from the germline V gene. CDR3 nucleotide sequence: TGCAGCGTTGATAGGGACGTGGCTAAGTATGGCTACACCTTC. Protein: CSVDRDVAKYGYTF.

The chain links TRBV2 to TRBJ2-7, with 10 positions matching TRBD2. Germline lookup yields CDR1 SNHLY and CDR2 FYNNEI. CDR3 size: 15 residues. V trimming: 3 bases; J trimming: 7 bases; junction bases outside the gene matches: 9. The CDR3 DNA reads TGTGCCAGCAGTGAGCTTCTAGCGGGAGCCCAGGAGCAGTACTTC. Amino acids: CASSELLAGAQEQYF.

The table lists this clonotype with a few counts. This rearrangement joins TRBV29-1 to TRBJ2-3, with 8 bases fitting TRBD1. This CDR3 is built from 15 residues. CDR1 is SQVTM, CDR2 ANQGSEA, per germline. The V segment lost 6 bases and the J segment 1 base; nucleotides outside the gene matches: 9. CDR3 nucleotide sequence: TGCAGCGTCGCAGGGACAGGTTGGGGCACAGATACGCAGTATTTT. It codes for CSVAGTGWGTDTQYF.

Worth noting for this clonotype: A read error may be the cause here, since a much bigger clone is one base away. This rearrangement joins TRBV12-3 or TRBV12-4 to TRBJ1-2, with 9 bases fitting TRBD1. This CDR3 contains 19 residues. J gave up 5 bases and V 6 bases, and 22 bases lay outside the gene matches. In nucleotides, the CDR3 is TGTGCCAGCAGCGGGGGGGCTAGGGACAGGGCCGCTTTTAGGTATGGCTACACCTTC. This gives the protein CASSGGARDRAAFRYGYTF.

This clonotype has a count of ten or more. The chain recombines TRBV28 with TRBJ2-7, with 7 positions matching TRBD2. CDR1 is MDHEN, CDR2 SYDVKM, per germline. The CDR3 loop spans 16 amino acids. The V and J ends lost 3 bases and 4 bases, in that order; junction bases with no gene match: 12. The CDR3 coding sequence is TGTGCCAGCAGTTTTGGCGGGAGAAACCCAACTTACGAGCAGTACTTC. Amino acid sequence: CASSFGGRNPTYEQYF. The full variable domain, with the rest looked up from reference TRBV28 and TRBJ2-7, is DVKVTQSSRYLVKRTGEKVFLECVQDMDHENMFWYRQDPGLGLRLIYFSYDVKMKEKGDIPEGYSVSREKKERFSLILESASTNQTSMYLCASSFGGRNPTYEQYFGPGTRLTVT.

This clonotype was counted at least ten times. This sequence joins TRBV7-8 and TRBJ2-5; D uncertain. CDR3 length equals 15 residues. Germline V gene lookup returns CDR1 SGHVS and CDR2 FQNEAQ. Trimming removed 4 bases from V and 0 bases from J, with 12 bases in between. The CDR3 sequence is CASSSPPRYQETQYF. CDR3 DNA sequence: TGTGCCAGCAGCTCCCCGCCCCGGTACCAAGAGACCCAGTACTTC.

V usage is TRBV18 and J usage is TRBJ1-1; TRBD1 aligns across 8 bases. The V gene's germline CDR1 is KGHSH and CDR2 LQKENI. This CDR3 is 12 amino acids long. V lost 2 bases to trimming and J lost 9 bases; unmatched junction nucleotides: 2. CDR3 amino acids: CASSPGDRQAFF. As DNA, the CDR3 is TGTGCCAGCTCACCAGGGGACAGGCAAGCTTTCTTT.

This clonotype was recorded many times. This chain links TRBV4-1 with TRBJ1-2; the match to TRBD1 covers 8 bases. CDR1 is MGHRA and CDR2 is YSYEKL in the germline V gene. CDR3 length: 14 residues. After removal of 3 bases from V and 7 bases from J, the junction contained 7 bases not matched to a gene. CDR3: CASSHPGQASGYTF. DNA of the CDR3: TGCGCCAGCAGCCACCCGGGACAGGCTTCTGGCTACACCTTC.

At least ten counts were recorded for this clonotype. The genes are TRBV28 and TRBJ1-5; D remains ambiguous. The CDR3 runs 18 residues. The V and J ends lost 2 bases and 3 bases respectively, with 20 bases between them. The germline CDR1 and CDR2 sequences are MDHEN and SYDVKM. The CDR3 region is CASSLALRNWGPNQPQHF. The CDR3 DNA reads TGTGCCAGCAGTTTAGCCCTCCGGAATTGGGGTCCCAATCAGCCCCAGCATTTT. The full variable domain, rest sourced from reference TRBV28 and TRBJ1-5, is DVKVTQSSRYLVKRTGEKVFLECVQDMDHENMFWYRQDPGLGLRLIYFSYDVKMKEKGDIPEGYSVSREKKERFSLILESASTNQTSMYLCASSLALRNWGPNQPQHFGDGTRLSIL.

J is TRBJ1-1 and V is TRBV9, with D possibly TRBD1 on 6 matching bases. V was cut by 4 bases and J by 4 bases, with 20 bases left in between. From germline, CDR1 is SGDLS and CDR2 YYNGEE. The CDR3 runs to 16 residues. The CDR3: CASSPRGGYTGTEAFF. CDR3 DNA sequence: TGTGCCAGCAGCCCGAGAGGGGGATATACGGGCACTGAAGCTTTCTTT.

This clonotype was found many times. The V call is TRBV7-2, the J call TRBJ1-2; 9 bases fit TRBD1. With V trimmed by 4 bases and J by 4 bases, 10 bases remained unmatched. Looked up from germline, CDR1 is SGHTA and CDR2 is FQGNSA. The CDR3 covers 16 residues. CDR3 region: CASSWRTGQGSYGYTF. The DNA for the CDR3 is TGTGCCAGCAGCTGGAGAACGGGACAGGGAAGCTATGGCTACACCTTC.

There are a few counts of this clonotype. This sequence joins TRBV11-2 and TRBJ2-3; 10 bases line up with TRBD1. Germline V gene lookup returns CDR1 SGHAT and CDR2 FQNNGV. After removal of 4 bases from V and 1 base from J, the junction contained 8 bases not matched to a gene. The CDR3 covers 17 residues. CDR3 coding DNA: TGTGCCAGCAGCTCAGCGGGACAGGGGCTTGGCACAGATACGCAGTATTTT. Its translation: CASSSAGQGLGTDTQYF.

This clonotype occurred many times. The rearrangement links TRBV7-8 to TRBJ1-1; no clear D. The CDR3 loop spans 15 amino acids. The V gene's germline CDR1 is SGHVS and CDR2 FQNEAQ. The V end lost 1 base, the J end lost 1 base, and 10 bases lay between the germline ends. Here the CDR3 DNA reads TGTGCCAGCAGCTTAGTTAGCGGGCAGAACACTGAAGCTTTCTTT. It encodes CASSLVSGQNTEAFF.

This sequence joins TRBV28 and TRBJ2-4, with D maybe TRBD1 (5 bases). The CDR3 length is 14 residues. Trimming pared 2 bases from V and 7 bases from J, leaving 12 bases between. Germline V gene lookup returns CDR1 MDHEN and CDR2 SYDVKM. CDR3 nucleotides: TGTGCCAGCAGTTTAATCAAGACAGTTAACATTCAGTACTTC. Translating it yields CASSLIKTVNIQYF.

This clonotype appeared many times. The V and J genes are TRBV7-2 and TRBJ2-5, with 8 bases fitting TRBD1. The CDR3 length is 15 residues. Trimming took 5 bases from V and 1 from J; bases not matched to a gene: 6. The germline V gene encodes CDR1 SGHTA and CDR2 FQGNSA. The CDR3 DNA sequence: TGTGCCAGCAGCCTCGTGGACAGGGCCCAAGAGACCCAGTACTTC. Translation gives CASSLVDRAQETQYF.

The sample holds a few counts of this clonotype. The chain has TRBV7-2 and TRBJ1-5; 8 bases map to TRBD1. This CDR3 region has 15 residues. Germline loops: CDR1 SGHTA, CDR2 FQGNSA. Trimming took 4 bases from V and 6 from J; bases not matched to a gene: 8. This CDR3 reads CASSYGQGSFQPQHF. CDR3 nucleotide sequence: TGTGCCAGCAGCTACGGACAGGGCTCCTTTCAGCCCCAGCATTTT.

This clonotype has just a few counts. V and J are TRBV20-1 and TRBJ2-1; the D gene is possibly TRBD2 (7 bases). This CDR3 contains 15 residues. Looked up from germline, CDR1 is DFQATT and CDR2 is SNEGSKA (reference sequence). V dropped 3 bases and J dropped 4 bases, with 16 bases sitting between them. In DNA, the CDR3 is TGCAGTGCTAGCGTAGGGGGGGGGGGATACAATGAGCAGTTCTTC. This codes for CSASVGGGGYNEQFF.